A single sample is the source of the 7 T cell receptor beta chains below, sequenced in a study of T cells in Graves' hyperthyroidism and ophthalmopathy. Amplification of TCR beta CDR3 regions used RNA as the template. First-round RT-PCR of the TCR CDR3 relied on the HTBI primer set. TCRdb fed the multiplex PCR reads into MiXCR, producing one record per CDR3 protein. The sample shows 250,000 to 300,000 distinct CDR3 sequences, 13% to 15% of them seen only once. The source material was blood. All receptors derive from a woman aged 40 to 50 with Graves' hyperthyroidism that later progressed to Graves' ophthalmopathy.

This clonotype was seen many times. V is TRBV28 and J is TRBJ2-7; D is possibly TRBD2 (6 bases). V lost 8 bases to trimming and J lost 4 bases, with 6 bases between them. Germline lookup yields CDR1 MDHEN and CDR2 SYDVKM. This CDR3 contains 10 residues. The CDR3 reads CASGGYEQYF. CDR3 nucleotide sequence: TGTGCCAGCGGGGGGTACGAGCAGTACTTC. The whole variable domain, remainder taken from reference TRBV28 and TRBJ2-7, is DVKVTQSSRYLVKRTGEKVFLECVQDMDHENMFWYRQDPGLGLRLIYFSYDVKMKEKGDIPEGYSVSREKKERFSLILESASTNQTSMYLCASGGYEQYFGPGTRLTVT.

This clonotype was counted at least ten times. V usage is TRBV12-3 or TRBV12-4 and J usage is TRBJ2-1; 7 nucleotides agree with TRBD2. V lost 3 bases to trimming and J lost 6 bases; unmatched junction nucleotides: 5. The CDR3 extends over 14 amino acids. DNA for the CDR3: TGTGCCAGCAGTTTTGGAGGGAGGGGCAATGAGCAGTTCTTC. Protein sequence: CASSFGGRGNEQFF.

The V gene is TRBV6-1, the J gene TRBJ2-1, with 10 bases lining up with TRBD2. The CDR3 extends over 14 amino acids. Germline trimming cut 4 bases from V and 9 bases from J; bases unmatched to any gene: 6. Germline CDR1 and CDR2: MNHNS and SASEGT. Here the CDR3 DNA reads TGTGCCAGCAGTGTAAGCGGGAGGGCCGGTGAGCAGTTCTTC. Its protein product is CASSVSGRAGEQFF.

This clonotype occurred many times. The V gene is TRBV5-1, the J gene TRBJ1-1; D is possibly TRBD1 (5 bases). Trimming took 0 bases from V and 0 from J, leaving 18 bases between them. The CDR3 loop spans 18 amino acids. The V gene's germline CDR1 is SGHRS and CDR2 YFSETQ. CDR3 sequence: CASSLDQGTTRMNTEAFF. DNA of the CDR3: TGCGCCAGCAGCTTGGATCAGGGCACGACGAGAATGAACACTGAAGCTTTCTTT.

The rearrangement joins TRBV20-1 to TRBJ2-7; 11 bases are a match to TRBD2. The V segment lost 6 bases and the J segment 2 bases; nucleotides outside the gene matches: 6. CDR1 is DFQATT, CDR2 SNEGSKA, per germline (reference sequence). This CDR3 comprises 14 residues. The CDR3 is CSARLAGGTYEQYF. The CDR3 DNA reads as TGCAGTGCCCGCCTAGCGGGAGGCACCTACGAGCAGTACTTC.

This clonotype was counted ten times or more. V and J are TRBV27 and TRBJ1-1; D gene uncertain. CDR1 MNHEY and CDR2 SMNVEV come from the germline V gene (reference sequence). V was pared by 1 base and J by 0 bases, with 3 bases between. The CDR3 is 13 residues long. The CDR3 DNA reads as TGTGCCAGCAGTTTATTTCTGAACACTGAAGCTTTCTTT. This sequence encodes CASSLFLNTEAFF.

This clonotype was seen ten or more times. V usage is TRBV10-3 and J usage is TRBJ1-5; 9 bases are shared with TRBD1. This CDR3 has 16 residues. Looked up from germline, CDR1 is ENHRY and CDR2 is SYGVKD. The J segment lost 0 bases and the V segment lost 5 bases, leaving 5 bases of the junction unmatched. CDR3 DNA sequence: TGTGCCATCAGTCAAGGGGACAGGGATAGCAATCAGCCCCAGCATTTT. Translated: CAISQGDRDSNQPQHF.